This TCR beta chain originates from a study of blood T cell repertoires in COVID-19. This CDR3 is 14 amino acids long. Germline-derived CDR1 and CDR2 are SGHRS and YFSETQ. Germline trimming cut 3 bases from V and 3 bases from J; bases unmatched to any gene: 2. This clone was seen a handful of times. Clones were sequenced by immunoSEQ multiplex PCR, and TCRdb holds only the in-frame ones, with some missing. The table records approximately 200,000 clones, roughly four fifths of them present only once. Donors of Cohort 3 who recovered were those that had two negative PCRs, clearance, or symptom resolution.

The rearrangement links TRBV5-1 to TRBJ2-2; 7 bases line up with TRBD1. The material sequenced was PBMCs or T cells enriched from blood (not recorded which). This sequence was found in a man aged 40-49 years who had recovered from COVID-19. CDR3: CASSWDSDTGELFF. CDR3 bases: TGCGCCAGCAGCTGGGACAGTGACACCGGGGAGCTGTTTTTT.